Following are 23 T cell receptor beta chains from one sample sequenced in a study of blood T cell repertoires in COVID-19. Repertoires were generated with immunoSEQ multiplex PCR, while TCRdb's copy carries only in-frame clones and drops some. The table lists 350,000 to 450,000 clones, roughly nine tenths of them singletons, with about 1.1% in the top ten. The sequenced sample was PBMCs or T cells enriched from blood (not recorded which). The receptors derive from a man aged 30 to 45 who had recovered from COVID-19.

A word on this clone: At the DNA level, this CDR3 is encoded by other sequences in the same sample as well. The V and J genes are TRBV3-1 (or the pseudogene TRBV3-2) and TRBJ1-1; 9 nucleotides match TRBD1. V trimming: 1 base; J trimming: 4 bases; junction bases outside the gene matches: 1. The CDR3 loop spans 14 amino acids. The germline V gene has CDR1 LGHDT and CDR2 YNNKEL (reference sequence). This CDR3 reads CASSQVTGGTEAFF. The CDR3 nucleotides read TGTGCCAGCAGCCAAGTGACAGGGGGCACTGAAGCTTTCTTT.

J is TRBJ2-7 and V is TRBV12-5, with D possibly matching TRBD1 (5 bases). Germline V gives CDR1 LGHNT, CDR2 FRNRAP. CDR3 size: 12 residues. The CDR3 DNA sequence: TGTGCGATGGACAATCCCTCCTACGAGCAGTACTTC. Its protein is CAMDNPSYEQYF.

The V and J genes are TRBV11-2 and TRBJ2-3; 7 bases fit TRBD1. This CDR3 has 15 amino acids. The V gene end was trimmed by 4 bases and the J gene end by 7 bases; junction bases not matched to a gene: 11. CDR1 is SGHAT, CDR2 FQNNGV, per germline. Written as DNA, the CDR3 is TGTGCCAGCAGCTCAGACAGGGTGGGTAAAAATACGCAGTATTTT. Its translation: CASSSDRVGKNTQYF.

This clone was detected only once. The chain is built from TRBV15 and TRBJ2-3; 9 bases map to TRBD1. CDR3 length: 18 residues. J was trimmed by 2 bases and V by 0 bases; bases with no gene match: 9. Germline V CDR1 and CDR2: LNHNV, YYDKDF (reference sequence). The CDR3 region has the DNA TGTGCCACCAGCAGAGATCGGGACAGGGAACTCCCCACAGATACGCAGTATTTT. Translation: CATSRDRDRELPTDTQYF.

The chain joins TRBV12-3 or TRBV12-4 to TRBJ1-1, with no clear D. The V gene lost 3 bases and the J gene lost 1 base, with 6 bases spanning the gap. The CDR3 covers 13 residues. The CDR3 nucleotides read TGTGCCAGCAGTTTCTTAGAGAACACTGAAGCTTTCTTT. It translates to CASSFLENTEAFF.

J is TRBJ1-5 and V is TRBV5-8, with TRBD1 as a possible D gene (6 bases). Per the germline V gene, CDR1 is SGHTS and CDR2 is YDEGEE. Trimming cost V 5 bases and J 5 bases, with 17 bases left between them. This CDR3 has 15 amino acids. CDR3 bases: TGTGCCAGCAGTCAACTGGGGCAGGGGTATCAGCCCCAGCATTTT. As protein: CASSQLGQGYQPQHF.

The rearrangement joins TRBV5-1 to TRBJ2-2, with D possibly matching TRBD1 (6 bases). V lost 5 bases and J lost 6, with 17 bases in between. The CDR3 contains 15 residues. Germline V lookup: CDR1 SGHRS, CDR2 YFSETQ. The CDR3 region has the DNA TGCGCCAGCAGGCCCGGGTCTCAGGGGTCCGGGGAGCTGTTTTTT. Its protein is CASRPGSQGSGELFF.

The rearrangement joins TRBV19 to TRBJ1-2, with D perhaps matching TRBD1 (6 bases). CDR3 size: 14 residues. Germline lookup yields CDR1 LNHDA and CDR2 SQIVND (reference sequence). V lost 4 bases and J lost 8, with 17 bases in between. The CDR3 here is CASSKDRPDWGYTF. The CDR3 DNA reads TGTGCCAGTAGTAAGGACAGACCTGACTGGGGCTACACCTTC.

The V and J genes are TRBV3-1 (or the pseudogene TRBV3-2) and TRBJ1-4; 10 bases align to TRBD1. Germline assignment: CDR1 LGHDT and CDR2 YNNKEL (reference sequence). This CDR3 contains 17 residues. V trimming: 4 bases; J trimming: 6 bases; junction bases outside the gene matches: 11. CDR3 in amino acids: CASSLDRGPPFDEKLFF. The CDR3 DNA reads TGTGCCAGCAGCCTTGACAGGGGGCCTCCTTTCGATGAAAAACTGTTTTTT.

This rearrangement joins TRBV6-5 to TRBJ1-1, with TRBD1 identical over 7 bases. From germline, CDR1 is MNHEY and CDR2 SVGAGI. The ends lost 2 bases at V and 6 bases at J; junction bases unmatched: 6. The CDR3 loop spans 14 amino acids. CDR3 protein: CASSYAQGYAEAFF. Here the CDR3 DNA reads TGTGCCAGCAGTTACGCACAGGGGTACGCTGAAGCTTTCTTT.

The chain uses TRBV30 and TRBJ1-1; possibly TRBD1 for D (6 bases). V gave up 7 bases and J gave up 3 bases, with 15 bases separating them. Germline V lookup: CDR1 GTSNPN, CDR2 SVGIG (reference sequence). This CDR3 comprises 13 residues. The CDR3: CASHGRGDTEAFF. CDR3 coding DNA: TGTGCCTCCCACGGCAGGGGCGACACTGAAGCTTTCTTT. Filled out from reference TRBV30 and TRBJ1-1, the complete variable domain reads SQTIHQWPATLVQPVGSPLSLECTVEGTSNPNLYWYRQAAGRGLQLLFYSVGIGQISSEVPQNLSASRPQDRQFILSSKKLLLSDSGFYLCASHGRGDTEAFFGQGTRLTVV.

This chain links TRBV7-6 with TRBJ1-1; TRBD1 is a possible D gene (6 bases). CDR3 length: 15 amino acids. Germline V lookup: CDR1 SGHVS, CDR2 FNYEAQ. V lost 5 bases, J lost 11 bases, and 24 bases lay in between. Written as DNA, the CDR3 is TGTGCCAGCAGCCGCCCGACCGGGATGGAGGGGGGGGCTTTCTTT. Translation gives CASSRPTGMEGGAFF.

Points on this clone: Other nucleotide sequences in the sample specify the same CDR3. The chain has TRBV12-3 or TRBV12-4 and TRBJ2-5; 9 bases line up with TRBD2. This CDR3 has 13 amino acids. The V and J ends lost 3 bases and 5 bases, in that order; junction bases with no gene match: 1. The CDR3 bases are TGTGCCAGCAGTTTGGCGGGAGGGGAGACCCAGTACTTC. Translation gives CASSLAGGETQYF.

This chain joins TRBV19 and TRBJ2-2, with 12 bases that match TRBD1. The CDR3 extends over 18 amino acids. Germline V CDR1 and CDR2: LNHDA, SQIVND (reference sequence). With 5 bases clipped from V and 4 bases from J, the junction kept 11 bases outside the gene matches. For the CDR3, the DNA is TGTGCCAGTAGTTCGCCCTCAGGGGGACAGGGGGCCACCGGGGAGCTGTTTTTT. This codes for CASSSPSGGQGATGELFF.

The chain uses TRBV27 and TRBJ2-5; D is possibly TRBD1 (6 bases). Germline V lookup: CDR1 MNHEY, CDR2 SMNVEV (reference sequence). The CDR3 sequence is 14 residues long. With 9 bases removed from V and 4 bases from J, the gap between germline ends came to 18 bases. Here the CDR3 reads CASALAGVGETQYF. The CDR3 region has the DNA TGTGCCAGTGCCCTTGCAGGGGTGGGAGAGACCCAGTACTTC.

As concerns this clone: Other DNA sequences in the sample encode the same CDR3. V gene TRBV19 combines with J gene TRBJ1-5; D is perhaps TRBD1 (5 bases). Germline V gene data show CDR1 as LNHDA and CDR2 as SQIVND (reference sequence). This CDR3 contains 14 residues. V shed 3 bases and J shed 3 bases, with 9 bases lying between them. CDR3 sequence (DNA): TGTGCCAGTAGTATCGGGGGGAACAATCAGCCCCAGCATTTT. This sequence encodes CASSIGGNNQPQHF.

The chain carries TRBV5-1 and TRBJ1-4, with D possibly TRBD1 on 5 matching bases. CDR1 is SGHRS, CDR2 YFSETQ, per germline. The CDR3 consists of 15 residues. V was cut by 2 bases and J by 3 bases, with 11 bases left in between. DNA of the CDR3: TGCGCCAGCAGCTTCTCTGGACAAGCTAATGAAAAACTGTTTTTT. Amino acids: CASSFSGQANEKLFF.

The rearrangement joins TRBV2 to TRBJ2-4; maybe TRBD1 (5 bases). Per the germline V gene, CDR1 is SNHLY and CDR2 is FYNNEI. The CDR3 covers 18 residues. V lost 6 bases and J lost 0, with 21 bases in between. Written as DNA, the CDR3 is TGTGCCAGCAGGCCTCCCCTCACAGGAGAGATAGCCAAAAACATTCAGTACTTC. Its translation is CASRPPLTGEIAKNIQYF.

The rearrangement uses TRBV5-1 and TRBJ2-1; 13 positions agree with TRBD2. V lost 0 bases, J lost 4 bases, and 16 bases stayed unmatched. CDR3 length: 21 residues. Germline loops: CDR1 SGHRS, CDR2 YFSETQ. The CDR3 protein is CASSLDGRGLAGRYGYNEQFF. In nucleotides, the CDR3 is TGCGCCAGCAGCTTGGACGGTCGGGGACTAGCGGGACGTTACGGATACAATGAGCAGTTCTTC. The full variable domain, with the rest looked up from reference TRBV5-1 and TRBJ2-1, is KAGVTQTPRYLIKTRGQQVTLSCSPISGHRSVSWYQQTPGQGLQFLFEYFSETQRNKGNFPGRFSGRQFSNSRSEMNVSTLELGDSALYLCASSLDGRGLAGRYGYNEQFFGPGTRLTVL.

The chain's CDR3 is CASSLSLAGIDEQYF. The CDR3 nucleotides read TGTGCCAGCAGTTTATCGCTAGCGGGAATCGACGAGCAGTACTTC. This chain joins TRBV28 and TRBJ2-7; 9 bases line up with TRBD2. Germline assignment: CDR1 MDHEN and CDR2 SYDVKM. This CDR3 region has 15 residues. Trimming cost V 1 base and J 5 bases; bases outside gene matches: 6.

The J gene is TRBJ2-7, the V gene TRBV5-1; TRBD2 aligns across 10 bases. After removal of 4 bases from V and 0 bases from J, the junction contained 7 bases not matched to a gene. CDR3 length: 16 amino acids. Germline V gene sequence: CDR1 SGHRS, CDR2 YFSETQ. The CDR3 coding sequence is TGCGCCAGCAGCCCCGGACTAGCGGCCAGCTCCTACGAGCAGTACTTC. Translation gives CASSPGLAASSYEQYF.

The gene calls are TRBV30 and TRBJ2-7; the match to TRBD1 covers 8 bases. The CDR3 runs to 14 residues. V lost 0 bases and J lost 9; bases outside the gene matches: 10. Germline CDR1 and CDR2: GTSNPN and SVGIG (reference sequence). CDR3 residues: CAWSVRTGIKVQYF. CDR3 sequence (DNA): TGTGCCTGGAGTGTAAGGACAGGGATCAAGGTGCAGTACTTC.

The J gene is TRBJ2-1, the V gene TRBV7-2; D possibly corresponds to TRBD2 (5 bases). V lost 3 bases, J lost 7 bases, and 19 bases lay in between. This CDR3 has 16 residues. Germline V gives CDR1 SGHTA, CDR2 FQGNSA. The CDR3 bases are TGTGCCAGCAGCTTTTCAAGTGGACTTGGAGAGAATGAGCAGTTCTTC. As protein: CASSFSSGLGENEQFF. Based on the CDR3 plus reference TRBV7-2 and TRBJ2-1, the full variable domain is GAGVSQSPSNKVTEKGKDVELRCDPISGHTALYWYRQSLGQGLEFLIYFQGNSAPDKSGLPSDRFSAERTGGSVSTLTIQRTQQEDSAVYLCASSFSSGLGENEQFFGPGTRLTVL.